The rows below give T cell receptor beta chains drawn from one sample of a study of sequential checkpoint blockade in melanoma. Here immunoSEQ multiplex PCR was the method, and the copy in TCRdb shows in-frame clones only, minus some. The sample records some 16,000 clones, 85% to 95% being singletons. The sample in question was CD8+ T cells sorted from blood (inferred from file names), obtained from a patient given nivolumab and ipilimumab in sequence. The receptors derive from a human donor with melanoma. Both conserved end residues are part of each CDR3. A D gene is named only where the DNA matches it firmly.

CDR3 protein: CASSLGTGNQPQHF
D gene: TRBD1
V gene: TRBV5-6
J gene: TRBJ1-5

CDR3 protein: CASSLSTVPTEAFF
D gene: -
V gene: TRBV27
J gene: TRBJ1-1

CDR3 protein: CASSLAGNSPNTEAFF
D gene: -
V gene: TRBV7-9
J gene: TRBJ1-1

CDR3 protein: CASSRDRVDTEAFF
D gene: TRBD1
V gene: TRBV4-1
J gene: TRBJ1-1

CDR3 protein: CASSQVQAGNTIYF
D gene: -
V gene: TRBV4-3
J gene: TRBJ1-3

CDR3 protein: CASSLALRGEQYF
D gene: -
V gene: TRBV7-2
J gene: TRBJ2-7

CDR3 protein: CASSSGGSYEQYF
D gene: -
V gene: TRBV5-6
J gene: TRBJ2-7

CDR3 protein: CASSLGQGNEQYF
D gene: TRBD1
V gene: TRBV27
J gene: TRBJ2-7

CDR3 protein: CASSLYGEREGPYEQYF
D gene: TRBD2
V gene: TRBV7-9
J gene: TRBJ2-7

CDR3 protein: CATSRVREGNQPQHF
D gene: -
V gene: TRBV15
J gene: TRBJ1-5

CDR3 protein: CASSLAGTGTYEQYF
D gene: TRBD1
V gene: TRBV13
J gene: TRBJ2-7

CDR3 protein: CASSPDGGGLTYEQYF
D gene: TRBD2
V gene: TRBV23-1
J gene: TRBJ2-7

CDR3 protein: CASSEWSPISMPPEKLFF
D gene: -
V gene: TRBV2
J gene: TRBJ1-4

CDR3 protein: CASSFPGQPEAFF
D gene: -
V gene: TRBV27
J gene: TRBJ1-1

CDR3 protein: CASSPGRSYEQYF
D gene: -
V gene: TRBV27
J gene: TRBJ2-7

CDR3 protein: CASSQARDIAYEQYF
D gene: -
V gene: TRBV27
J gene: TRBJ2-7

CDR3 protein: CASSIGVGGSYEQYF
D gene: -
V gene: TRBV19
J gene: TRBJ2-7

CDR3 protein: CASSQEEGQLLLNTEAFF
D gene: -
V gene: TRBV4-1
J gene: TRBJ1-1

CDR3 protein: CAWRQDRHYEQYF
D gene: TRBD1
V gene: TRBV30
J gene: TRBJ2-7

CDR3 protein: CASTPEADGNTEAFF
D gene: -
V gene: TRBV5-1
J gene: TRBJ1-1

CDR3 protein: CAISPQTGLNTEAFF
D gene: -
V gene: TRBV10-3
J gene: TRBJ1-1

CDR3 protein: CASSMGRPSPMFF
D gene: -
V gene: TRBV19
J gene: TRBJ1-4